This T cell receptor (beta chain) was recovered during a study of T cells in localized non-small cell lung cancer. Study observations and caveats: Uninvolved adjacent lung, not tumor, had the highest T cell clonality. Longer overall survival was associated with a higher density of T cells in the blood. Researchers found a median approximately 57 of the top 100 tumor clones in adjacent lung.

The CDR3 runs 13 residues. Trimming took off 6 bases at V and 4 bases at J, with 10 bases between the two ends. The V gene's germline CDR1 is MNHEY and CDR2 SVGAGI. In regard to this clone: Its antigen remains unknown.

Here immunoSEQ multiplex PCR was the method, and the copy in TCRdb shows in-frame clones only, minus some. The sample yields 15,000 or so clones, around 80% seen once. This TCR was sampled from a male donor aged 60 or over with stage III lung adenocarcinoma. The gene calls are TRBV6-5 and TRBJ1-5; weak D call: TRBD1 (5 bases). The sample here was peripheral blood, taken before any cancer treatment. CDR3 sequence (DNA): TGTGCCAGCAGCCGACAGTTAAATCAGCCCCAGCATTTT. Translating it yields CASSRQLNQPQHF.